The 7 T cell receptor beta chains presented below share a single source sample, sequenced in a study of beta chain features in type 1 diabetes. General study results and limits: Among patients with Type 1 diabetes, TCRB CDR3s were moderately but significantly shorter in every one of the four CD4+ subsets.

Expressed TCRB transcripts were sequenced, since all the RNA that had been isolated was reverse transcribed. Profiled with immunoSEQ multiplex PCR; TCRdb holds only in-frame clones, not every one. This table holds 630,000 or so clones, more than 13% found once. Their antigen targets remain unknown. Material for sequencing was naive CD4+ T cells from blood. The receptors were gathered from a man aged 18 to 35 with type 1 diabetes.

Only a few counts were recorded for this clone. Other DNA sequences in this sample translate to the same CDR3. This chain uses TRBV10-3 with TRBJ2-1, with TRBD2 matching over 14 bases. Germline lookup yields CDR1 ENHRY and CDR2 SYGVKD. CDR3 length equals 13 residues. With V trimmed by 9 bases and J by 6 bases, 1 base remained unmatched. The CDR3 DNA sequence: TGTGCCATAGGACTAGCGGGAGGCAATGAGCAGTTCTTC. Encoded protein: CAIGLAGGNEQFF.

This clone was observed a few times. The chain employs TRBV30 and TRBJ2-2; a weak D match, TRBD1 (5 bases). The CDR3 is 13 residues long. The germline V gene has CDR1 GTSNPN and CDR2 SVGIG (reference sequence). Trimming took 0 bases from V and 7 from J, leaving 9 bases between them. The DNA for the CDR3 is TGTGCCTGGAGTGTAATGGGGCTCGGGGAGCTGTTTTTT. Translated: CAWSVMGLGELFF.

Note on this clone: A junction boundary mismatches the germline segment, possibly from a read error. The genes are TRBV11-2 and TRBJ2-7, with 7 positions matching TRBD2. Per germline, CDR1 SGHAT and CDR2 FQNNGV. The CDR3 spans 12 residues. CDR3 nucleotides: TGTGCCAGCAGCTTAGCTGGGCTAGCGGTAAACTTC. Translation: CASSLAGLAVNF.

This clone has just a few counts. The chain uses TRBV10-3 and TRBJ2-5, with D perhaps TRBD1 (6 bases). Germline CDR1 and CDR2: ENHRY and SYGVKD. This CDR3 has 16 residues. Trimming took 3 bases from V and 4 from J, leaving 18 bases between them. The CDR3 DNA follows: TGTGCCATCAGTGACGAAACAGGGTATGGAGGAGAGACCCAGTACTTC. Amino acid sequence: CAISDETGYGGETQYF.

This sequence joins TRBV7-9 and TRBJ2-5, with a weak D call TRBD2 (5 bases). The CDR3 extends over 14 amino acids. Germline CDR1 and CDR2: SEHNR and FQNEAQ (reference sequence). V lost 1 base, J lost 4 bases, and 10 bases lay in between. The CDR3 DNA reads TGTGCCAGCAGCTTAGGAGGGAATGGAGAGACCCAGTACTTC. This encodes CASSLGGNGETQYF.

About this clone: Within the sample, other DNA sequences also encode this same CDR3. V is TRBV7-2 and J is TRBJ1-1; 7 bases are shared with TRBD1. This CDR3 spans 14 amino acids. CDR1 is SGHTA and CDR2 is FQGNSA in the germline V gene. V shed 3 bases, J shed 0 bases, and the junction held 1 base outside the gene matches. CDR3 DNA: TGTGCCAGCAGCTTCGACAGGGTGAACACTGAAGCTTTCTTT. This codes for CASSFDRVNTEAFF.

CDR3 loop: CASREGFFYEQYF. CDR3 bases: TGTGCCAGTAGGGAGGGGTTTTTCTACGAGCAGTACTTC. The V call is TRBV19, the J call TRBJ2-7; tentatively, D is TRBD2 (6 bases). From germline, CDR1 is LNHDA and CDR2 SQIVND (reference sequence). The CDR3 consists of 13 residues. V gave up 6 bases and J gave up 3 bases, with 12 bases separating them.